This T cell receptor (beta chain) was identified during a study of Graves' ophthalmopathy and Graves' hyperthyroidism. Donors with ophthalmopathy: moderate-to-severe activity, CAS ≥3, NOSPECS ≥4, duration under 3 months. The sample holds many counts of this clonotype. What it binds is unknown. Findings and limits, study-wide: Detected in blood as well were most expanded thyroid clonotypes with frequency above 0.001. A 13-signature model separated ophthalmopathy from stable hyperthyroidism, reaching around 89% sensitivity and about 81% specificity cross-validated. The model predicted progression of ophthalmopathy with a sensitivity of more than 60%, and its specificity was under 75%.

Amplification targeted the TCR beta CDR3 regions, with RNA transcripts as the source material. Following a first-round RT-PCR that used HTBI primers, a second-round multiplex PCR was carried out. TCRdb passed the multiplex PCR reads through MiXCR, listing each CDR3 protein once. This sample has fewer than 250,000 distinct CDR3 sequences, with 25% to 30% found just once. Germline lookup yields CDR1 DFQATT and CDR2 SNEGSKA (reference sequence). The J segment lost 0 bases and the V segment lost 0 bases, leaving 4 bases of the junction unmatched. This CDR3 region has 15 residues. The sequenced sample was peripheral blood. The sequence was collected from a man aged 50 or older with Graves' ophthalmopathy. The chain couples TRBV20-1 to TRBJ1-1; TRBD1 agrees at 7 bases. The CDR3 spells CSAREGGQLNTEAFF. CDR3 DNA sequence: TGCAGTGCTAGAGAGGGGGGACAGCTGAACACTGAAGCTTTCTTT.